Each of the 2 T cell receptor beta chains below was sequenced from the same sample in a study of cytomegalovirus exposure and HLA in healthy donors. The PCR employed 60 Vbeta primers together with 13 Jbeta primers. Using immunoSEQ multiplex PCR, the repertoire was profiled, and TCRdb retains in-frame clones only, with some absent. The sample records fewer than 200,000 clones, approximately 80% being singletons. Sequenced material: PBMCs. The receptors were gathered from a woman under 30 in good health and CMV-seronegative.

The V call is TRBV28, the J call TRBJ2-3, with 7 bases matching TRBD2. The CDR3 totals 12 residues. CDR1 MDHEN and CDR2 SYDVKM come from the germline V gene. V lost 10 bases to trimming and J lost 7 bases; unmatched junction nucleotides: 8. Here the CDR3 DNA reads TGTGCCATTTCAGCGGGATCATATACGCAGTATTTT. Its translation: CAISAGSYTQYF.

CDR3 nucleotide sequence: TGTGCCAGCTCACCCCGGGTGGAGGGTAACTATGGCTACACCTTC. It specifies CASSPRVEGNYGYTF. The chain joins TRBV18 to TRBJ1-2; unclear D gene. This CDR3 is built from 15 residues. Germline V lookup: CDR1 KGHSH, CDR2 LQKENI. V dropped 3 bases and J dropped 1 base, with 12 bases sitting between them.